This T cell receptor (beta chain) emerged from a study of tumor-infiltrating lymphocytes in localized non-small cell lung cancer. Whole-study context: Resected tumor was paired with non-adjacent uninvolved lung from the same patient. Study-wide results and caveats: Technical variation could not be separated from intratumor heterogeneity here. Only some patients had TCR sequencing, depending on available tissue. No T-cell fraction difference was seen between IM1 and IM2 tumors.

A note on this clone: Its antigen is currently unknown.

Trimming cost V 5 bases and J 5 bases, with 3 bases left between them. The CDR3 totals 9 residues. CDR1 is SQVTM, CDR2 ANQGSEA, per germline. Sequencing used immunoSEQ multiplex PCR; TCRdb keeps in-frame clones, though not all of them. The sample gives some 13,000 clones, around two thirds of which show up once; over 8% is in the top ten. This receptor was identified in a human donor with non-small cell lung cancer. The specimen sequenced was uninvolved lung tissue not adjacent to the tumor. The J gene is TRBJ1-1, the V gene TRBV29-1, with D unresolved. CDR3 nucleotides: TGCAGCGTTAATACTGAAGCTTTCTTT. Residues: CSVNTEAFF.